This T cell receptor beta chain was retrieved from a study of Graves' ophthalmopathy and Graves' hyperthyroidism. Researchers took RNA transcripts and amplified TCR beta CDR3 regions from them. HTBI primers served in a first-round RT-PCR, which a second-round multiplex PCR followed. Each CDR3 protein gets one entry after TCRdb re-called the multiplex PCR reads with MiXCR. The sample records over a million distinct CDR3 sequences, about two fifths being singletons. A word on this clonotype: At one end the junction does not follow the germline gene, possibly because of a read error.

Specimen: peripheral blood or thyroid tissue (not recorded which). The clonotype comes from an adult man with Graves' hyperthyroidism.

CDR3 DNA: TGCGCCAGCAGCCAAGCTTGGACTAACTCCGAGCAGTACTTC. It is translated as CASSQAWTNSEQYF. The rearrangement links TRBV2 to TRBJ2-7; TRBD2 might be the D (6 bases). Germline V gene data show CDR1 as SNHLY and CDR2 as FYNNEI. CDR3 length equals 14 residues.